Following are 4 T cell receptor beta chains from one sample sequenced in a study of shared clonotypes between healthy human individuals. Method: immunoSEQ multiplex PCR; TCRdb's copy keeps in-frame clones and lacks some. The sample includes some 1.5 million clones, 95% to 97% of them seen just once. The source material was naive CD4+ T cells sorted from blood. The subset was: CD45RA+ positively selected. Receptors originate from a man aged 25 to 40 in good health.

The chain recombines TRBV18 with TRBJ1-5; 7 nucleotides line up with TRBD1. The CDR3 has 15 residues. V lost 5 bases to trimming and J lost 3 bases; unmatched junction nucleotides: 7. The V gene's germline CDR1 is KGHSH and CDR2 LQKENI. CDR3 sequence (DNA): TGTGCCAGCTCATCCCGACAGGGATTCAATCAGCCCCAGCATTTT. Protein: CASSSRQGFNQPQHF. Complete variable domain (other parts from reference TRBV18 and TRBJ1-5): NAGVMQNPRHLVRRRGQEARLRCSPMKGHSHVYWYRQLPEEGLKFMVYLQKENIIDESGMPKERFSAEFPKEGPSILRIQQVVRGDSAAYFCASSSRQGFNQPQHFGDGTRLSIL.

The rearrangement links TRBV5-6 to TRBJ1-1; D may be TRBD1 (5 bases). The germline V gene has CDR1 SGHDT and CDR2 YYEEEE. V lost 5 bases and J 7 bases, leaving 15 bases between the germline ends. The CDR3 length is 13 residues. The CDR3, as DNA: TGTGCCAGCAGGATGGGGGGGAATTTTGAAGCTTTCTTT. This gives the protein CASRMGGNFEAFF.

The rearrangement uses TRBV5-6 and TRBJ2-7, with D tentatively TRBD1 (5 bases). The germline V and J ends were trimmed by 2 bases and 4 bases, with 22 bases remaining between them. The germline CDR1 and CDR2 sequences are SGHDT and YYEEEE. The CDR3 is made up of 17 amino acids. For the CDR3, the DNA is TGTGCCAGCAGCTTTAAGGTCCCGAGCCTTAGACAGTACGAGCAGTACTTC. This translates into CASSFKVPSLRQYEQYF.

About this clone: This CDR3 is also generated by other DNA sequences in the sample. The V and J genes are TRBV18 and TRBJ1-3; D gene unclear. The V gene's germline CDR1 is KGHSH and CDR2 LQKENI. The CDR3 spans 14 residues. Trimming left V 3 bases short and J 1 base short, with 7 bases between. The CDR3 nucleotides read TGTGCCAGCTCACCTCCGGGGTCTGGAAACACCATATATTTT. Its translation: CASSPPGSGNTIYF.